The rows below give T cell receptor beta chains drawn from one sample of a study of spatial heterogeneity in lung cancer. TCRdb reanalysed the 5' RACE reads using MiXCR and keeps one entry per CDR3 protein. The repertoire holds 2,000 to 3,000 distinct CDR3 sequences, with 7.4% as singletons. The sequencing here drew on lung tumor tissue, taken at surgery. Source of these receptors: a female donor with early-stage non-small cell lung cancer. Both conserved end residues are part of each CDR3. The D gene is left open where the match is weak. The size of a clone is reported for some rows only, either as once, few or many, or as a class for expanded clones.

J,D,V,size,CDR3,DNA
TRBJ1-6,.,TRBV6-5,.,CASSPYPPPGLNNSPLHF,TGTGCCAGCAGTCCCTACCCCCCACCGGGACTGAATAATTCACCCCTCCACTTT
TRBJ1-2,.,TRBV4-2,medium-sized,CASSQGGGGGQPLANYGYTF,TGTGCCAGCAGCCAAGGAGGGGGAGGCGGACAGCCTTTAGCTAACTATGGCTACACCTTC
TRBJ2-1,TRBD2,TRBV5-1,medium-sized,CASSLEPSGGRKEQFF,TGCGCCAGCAGCTTGGAGCCTAGCGGGGGCCGGAAAGAGCAGTTCTTC
TRBJ2-3,TRBD2,TRBV20-1,large,CSARPMSGGATDTQYF,TGCAGTGCTAGACCCATGAGCGGGGGGGCAACAGATACGCAGTATTTT
TRBJ2-1,.,TRBV12-3/TRBV12-4,.,CASSFSILLKAGEQFF,TGTGCCAGCAGTTTCTCCATCCTACTTAAAGCGGGTGAGCAGTTCTTC
TRBJ2-7,TRBD1,TRBV5-6,medium-sized,CASIRQGSYEQYF,TGTGCCAGCATCCGACAGGGTAGCTACGAGCAGTACTTC
TRBJ2-2,.,TRBV11-2,medium-sized,CASSVIRANTGELFF,TGTGCCAGCAGTGTAATCCGCGCGAACACCGGGGAGCTGTTTTTT
TRBJ2-1,.,TRBV25-1,few,CASRGHVVNEQFF,TGTGCCAGCAGGGGACATGTGGTCAATGAGCAGTTCTTC
TRBJ2-7,.,TRBV7-9,.,CASSFSTYEQYF,TGTGCCAGCAGCTTCTCCACCTACGAGCAGTACTTC
TRBJ1-5,TRBD1,TRBV18,large,CASSPGTGNQPQHF,TGTGCCAGCTCACCCGGGACAGGGAATCAGCCCCAGCATTTT
TRBJ2-5,.,TRBV7-9,many,CASSSQETQYF,TGTGCCAGCAGCTCCCAAGAGACCCAGTACTTC
TRBJ1-1,.,TRBV27,many,CASSLRRQSEAFF,TGTGCCAGCAGTTTACGGCGACAGTCTGAAGCTTTCTTT
TRBJ1-5,.,TRBV19,medium-sized,CASSIDGLGNQPQHF,TGTGCCAGTAGTATAGACGGGCTCGGCAATCAGCCCCAGCATTTT
TRBJ2-7,TRBD2,TRBV20-1,medium-sized,CSARDLASGRAYEQYF,TGCAGTGCTAGAGATCTGGCTAGCGGGAGAGCCTACGAGCAGTACTTC
TRBJ1-4,TRBD1,TRBV3-1,medium-sized,CASSHSDRAELFF,TGTGCCAGCAGCCACTCAGACAGGGCGGAACTGTTTTTT
TRBJ2-7,TRBD2,TRBV7-2,medium-sized,CASSLERGNYEQYF,TGTGCCAGCAGCTTAGAGCGGGGAAACTACGAGCAGTACTTC
TRBJ2-7,TRBD2,TRBV20-1,medium-sized,CSAGGGLVYEQYF,TGCAGTGCCGGGGGGGGGCTGGTATACGAGCAGTACTTC
TRBJ2-3,.,TRBV6-1,medium-sized,CASSDPPGSTDTQYF,TGTGCCAGCAGCGACCCCCCTGGAAGCACAGATACGCAGTATTTT
TRBJ2-7,.,TRBV7-2,medium-sized,CASSLSGPLPYEQYF,TGTGCCAGCAGCCTAAGCGGGCCACTACCCTACGAGCAGTACTTC
TRBJ1-2,.,TRBV12-3/TRBV12-4,many,CASSPIPFYGYTF,TGTGCCAGCAGTCCCATCCCATTCTATGGCTACACCTTC
TRBJ2-3,.,TRBV6-5,medium-sized,CASALRGTPRVDTQYF,TGTGCCAGCGCCCTACGGGGGACACCGCGAGTAGATACGCAGTATTTT
TRBJ1-2,.,TRBV25-1,medium-sized,CASTATEIYGYTF,TGTGCCAGCACTGCGACAGAAATCTATGGCTACACCTTC
TRBJ2-2,TRBD2,TRBV19,medium-sized,CASSHSRATSGRARGTGELFF,TGTGCCAGTAGCCACTCAAGGGCAACTAGCGGGAGGGCGAGAGGGACCGGGGAGCTGTTTTTT
TRBJ2-5,.,TRBV6-6,medium-sized,CASREPIQETQYF,TGTGCCAGCAGGGAACCGATCCAAGAGACCCAGTACTTC
TRBJ1-1,TRBD1,TRBV6-2/TRBV6-3,medium-sized,CASRSTGETEAFF,TGTGCCAGCAGATCTACAGGGGAAACTGAAGCTTTCTTT
TRBJ2-1,TRBD1,TRBV29-1,medium-sized,CSVAGRGSDEQFF,TGCAGCGTTGCAGGCAGGGGGTCCGATGAGCAGTTCTTC
TRBJ2-1,TRBD2,TRBV12-3/TRBV12-4,medium-sized,CASRKESGLAHEQFF,TGTGCCAGCCGTAAGGAGTCGGGACTAGCCCATGAGCAGTTCTTC
TRBJ1-3,.,TRBV11-2,medium-sized,CASSLVLSGNTIYF,TGTGCCAGCAGCTTGGTGCTCTCTGGAAACACCATATATTTT